This T cell receptor beta chain was sequenced during a study of blood T cell repertoires in COVID-19. Produced via immunoSEQ multiplex PCR; TCRdb's table is partial and in-frame only. The sample holds 300,000 to 400,000 clones, around 87% seen once. During active infection, Seattle patients enrolled and were then monitored through disease. The junction had 9 bases not matched to a gene; V was cut back by 5 bases and J by 14 bases. Germline lookup yields CDR1 SGHRS and CDR2 YFSETQ. The CDR3 has 13 amino acids. Material: peripheral blood. This chain connects TRBV5-1 to TRBJ1-6, with TRBD1 matching 8 bases. This sequence was found in a woman in her sixties with COVID-19, enrolled during active disease. The CDR3 region is CASRPGQGQALHF. CDR3 sequence (DNA): TGCGCCAGCAGACCAGGACAGGGACAGGCCCTCCACTTT.